Listed here are 11 T cell receptor beta chains from one sample, sequenced in a study of beta chain features in type 1 diabetes (dated by TCRdb to the late 2010s). Study-wide conclusions, independent of this receptor: In all four CD4+ subsets, TCRB CDR3 length was moderately but significantly shorter in type 1 diabetes patients.

Their antigen targets remain unknown. To prepare the library, the immunoSEQ multiplex PCR assay was applied. The entire amount of isolated RNA was reverse transcribed using the High Capacity cDNA Reverse Transcription Kit, so the sequenced TCRB transcripts were expressed ones. What TCRdb holds here is the immuneACCESS table cut down to in-frame rearrangements. Part of the clones is not present; checked against another copy, under half of the missing clones reflect an unresolved V gene, and the others are unexplained. This sample has hundreds of thousands of clones in its table, and roughly 13% of those were observed once. The biggest ten clones account for around 0.022% of the sample. The sequencing sample was made of naive CD4+ T cells from blood. Interpreted using the paper, the cell subset or site label stands for: true naive CD4+ T cells. The receptors come from a man aged 18-30 years with type 1 diabetes.

This clone was seen a handful of times. This chain uses TRBV5-6 with TRBJ1-4; no reliable D call. The germline V gene encodes CDR1 SGHDT and CDR2 YYEEEE. The CDR3 is made up of 15 amino acids. Deletions cut 4 bases from V and 0 bases from J, with 10 bases between. The CDR3 is CASSQMEATNEKLFF. CDR3 nucleotide sequence: TGTGCCAGCAGCCAAATGGAGGCAACTAATGAAAAACTGTTTTTT.

This clone was seen more than once but under ten times. Germline is not matched at one junction end, which may reflect a read error. This rearrangement joins TRBV29-1 to TRBJ1-2; D remains unclear. CDR3 length equals 14 residues. From germline, CDR1 is SQVTM and CDR2 ANQGSEA. The CDR3 here is CCVDRNLDGYGYTF. The DNA for the CDR3 is TGCTGCGTTGACCGTAACTTGGACGGATATGGCTACACCTTC.

The table lists this clone with a few counts. This rearrangement joins TRBV2 to TRBJ2-3; weak D call: TRBD1 (6 bases). Germline V gene data show CDR1 as SNHLY and CDR2 as FYNNEI. The V end lost 3 bases, the J end lost 8 bases, and 15 bases lay between the germline ends. The CDR3 sequence is 14 residues long. The CDR3 bases are TGTGCCAGCAGTGACGTCGAGCTACAGGGTACGCAGTATTTT. Its translation is CASSDVELQGTQYF.

This clone was recorded a few times. The chain couples TRBV29-1 to TRBJ2-5; weak D call: TRBD1 (5 bases). Germline V gene lookup returns CDR1 SQVTM and CDR2 ANQGSEA. The length of the CDR3 is 13 residues. V gave up 5 bases and J gave up 4 bases, with 14 bases separating them. This CDR3 is CSVRLQAGETQYF. The CDR3 region has the DNA TGCAGCGTTAGGTTACAGGCCGGAGAGACCCAGTACTTC. Complete variable domain (other parts from reference TRBV29-1 and TRBJ2-5): SAVISQKPSRDICQRGTSLTIQCQVDSQVTMMFWYRQQPGQSLTLIATANQGSEATYESGFVIDKFPISRPNLTFSTLTVSNMSPEDSSIYLCSVRLQAGETQYFGPGTRLLVL.

This chain joins TRBV11-2 and TRBJ2-1, with D possibly matching TRBD2 (5 bases). The V gene's germline CDR1 is SGHAT and CDR2 FQNNGV. The germline V and J ends were trimmed by 6 bases and 13 bases, with 16 bases remaining between them. The CDR3 has 12 amino acids. The CDR3 loop is CASSPKTNFQFF. The CDR3 bases are TGTGCCAGCAGTCCAAAGACTAATTTCCAGTTCTTC.

The chain combines TRBV18 with TRBJ2-7; 10 bases line up with TRBD2. V gave up 3 bases and J gave up 3 bases; unmatched junction bases: 2. The CDR3 spans 14 residues. Germline CDR1 is KGHSH and CDR2 is LQKENI. CDR3 nucleotide sequence: TGTGCCAGCTCACCTAGCGGGGGGTTCTACGAGCAGTACTTC. It is translated as CASSPSGGFYEQYF.

V is TRBV30 and J is TRBJ1-1; no reliable D call. CDR1 and CDR2 from the germline V gene are GTSNPN and SVGIG (reference sequence). V dropped 0 bases and J dropped 0 bases, with 8 bases sitting between them. CDR3 size: 14 residues. This chain's CDR3 is CAWSVVLMNTEAFF. The CDR3 nucleotides are TGTGCCTGGAGTGTGGTCTTAATGAACACTGAAGCTTTCTTT.

The chain is built from TRBV7-2 and TRBJ1-2; D is unresolved. V was shortened by 5 bases and J by 2 bases, with 9 bases between the two germline ends. CDR3 length: 13 amino acids. Per the germline V gene, CDR1 is SGHTA and CDR2 is FQGNSA. CDR3 sequence: CASSPDGNYGYTF. The CDR3 nucleotides read TGTGCCAGCAGCCCCGACGGGAACTATGGCTACACCTTC.

This clone was seen a few times. V gene TRBV7-9 combines with J gene TRBJ1-1; the D is unclear. The V gene's germline CDR1 is SEHNR and CDR2 FQNEAQ (reference sequence). This CDR3 region has 14 residues. Trimming cost V 5 bases and J 0 bases, with 10 bases left between them. The CDR3 here is CASSEVSMNTEAFF. CDR3 in DNA: TGTGCCAGCAGCGAAGTCTCCATGAACACTGAAGCTTTCTTT.

The chain is built from TRBV30 and TRBJ2-7; 10 bases fit TRBD1. The germline V gene has CDR1 GTSNPN and CDR2 SVGIG (reference sequence). CDR3 size: 14 residues. The J segment lost 7 bases and the V segment lost 0 bases, leaving 6 bases of the junction unmatched. This CDR3 is CAWSVVGTGDEQYF. The CDR3 DNA sequence: TGTGCCTGGAGTGTGGTCGGGACAGGGGATGAGCAGTACTTC. Supplemented by reference TRBV30 and TRBJ2-7, the full variable domain reads SQTIHQWPATLVQPVGSPLSLECTVEGTSNPNLYWYRQAAGRGLQLLFYSVGIGQISSEVPQNLSASRPQDRQFILSSKKLLLSDSGFYLCAWSVVGTGDEQYFGPGTRLTVT.

The gene calls are TRBV28 and TRBJ2-1; 7 nucleotides align to TRBD1. Germline values: CDR1 MDHEN, CDR2 SYDVKM. The CDR3 covers 16 residues. The trim removed 5 bases at V and 8 bases at J, leaving 15 bases unmatched. In DNA form, the CDR3 reads TGTGCCAGCAGTCCCGGACAGGCTCTACGGTTGGATGAGCAGTTCTTC. It codes for CASSPGQALRLDEQFF.